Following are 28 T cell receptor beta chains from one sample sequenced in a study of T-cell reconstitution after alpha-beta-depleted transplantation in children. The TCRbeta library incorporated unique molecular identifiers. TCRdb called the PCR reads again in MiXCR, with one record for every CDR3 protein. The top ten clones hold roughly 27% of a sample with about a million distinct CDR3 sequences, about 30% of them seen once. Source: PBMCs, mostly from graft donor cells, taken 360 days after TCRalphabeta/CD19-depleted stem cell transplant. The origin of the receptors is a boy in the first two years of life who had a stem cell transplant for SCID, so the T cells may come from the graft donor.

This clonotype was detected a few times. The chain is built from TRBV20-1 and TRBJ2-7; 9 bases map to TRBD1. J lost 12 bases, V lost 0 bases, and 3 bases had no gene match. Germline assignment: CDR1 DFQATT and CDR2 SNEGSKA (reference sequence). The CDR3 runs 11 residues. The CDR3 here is CSARDLGQGYF. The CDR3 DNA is TGCAGTGCTAGAGATTTGGGACAGGGGTACTTC.

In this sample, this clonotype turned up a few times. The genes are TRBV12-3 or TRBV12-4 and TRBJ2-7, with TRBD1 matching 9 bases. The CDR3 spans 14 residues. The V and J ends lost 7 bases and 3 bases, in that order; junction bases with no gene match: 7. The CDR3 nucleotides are TGTGCCAGCAATCCGGGACAGGGATTCTACGAGCAGTACTTC. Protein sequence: CASNPGQGFYEQYF.

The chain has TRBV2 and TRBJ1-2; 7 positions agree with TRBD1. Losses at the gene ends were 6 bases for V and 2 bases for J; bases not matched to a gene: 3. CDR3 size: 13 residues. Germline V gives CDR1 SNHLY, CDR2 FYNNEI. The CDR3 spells CASRATGNYGYTF. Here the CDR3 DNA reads TGTGCCAGCAGGGCGACAGGGAACTATGGCTACACCTTC.

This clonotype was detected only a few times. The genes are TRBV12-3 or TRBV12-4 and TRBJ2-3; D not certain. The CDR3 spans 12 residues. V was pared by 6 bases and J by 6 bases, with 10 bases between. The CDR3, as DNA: TGTGCCAGCAGCCGGATTCCCGATACGCAGTATTTT. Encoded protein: CASSRIPDTQYF.

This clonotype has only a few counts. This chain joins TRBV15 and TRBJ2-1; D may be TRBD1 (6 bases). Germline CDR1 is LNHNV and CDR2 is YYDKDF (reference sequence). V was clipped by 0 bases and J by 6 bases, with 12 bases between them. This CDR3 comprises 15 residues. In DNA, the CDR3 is TGTGCCACCAGCAGAGATCCGAGACAGGTCAATGAGCAGTTCTTC. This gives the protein CATSRDPRQVNEQFF.

The CDR3 coding sequence is TGTGCCAGCAGCCAAGAGGGCAAGCGGGGTTACAATGAGCAGTTCTTC. Its translation: CASSQEGKRGYNEQFF. The J gene is TRBJ2-1, the V gene TRBV4-2; 7 bases are shared with TRBD2. The germline gives CDR1 LGHNA, CDR2 YNFKEQ. The CDR3 contains 16 residues. V dropped 0 bases and J dropped 4; count of bases not matched to a gene: 6.

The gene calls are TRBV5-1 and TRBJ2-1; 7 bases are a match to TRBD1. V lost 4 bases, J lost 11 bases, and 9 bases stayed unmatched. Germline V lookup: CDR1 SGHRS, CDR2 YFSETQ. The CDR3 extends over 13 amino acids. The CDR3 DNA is TGCGCCAGCAGCAGTACCGGGACAGTAAAGCAGTTCTTC. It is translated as CASSSTGTVKQFF.

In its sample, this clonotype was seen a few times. CDR3 coding DNA: TGTGCCAGCAGCCCCCGGCGCCAGAAACCCCTCCACTTT. Residues: CASSPRRQKPLHF. This chain links TRBV11-1 with TRBJ1-6; D remains ambiguous. The germline V gene encodes CDR1 SGHAT and CDR2 FQDESV (reference sequence). This CDR3 is 13 amino acids long. V was trimmed by 5 bases and J by 12 bases, leaving 14 bases between them.

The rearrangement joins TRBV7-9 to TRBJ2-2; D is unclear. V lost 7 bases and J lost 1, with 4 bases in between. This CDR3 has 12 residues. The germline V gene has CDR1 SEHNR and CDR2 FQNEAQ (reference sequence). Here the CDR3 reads CASTENTGELFF. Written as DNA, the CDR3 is TGTGCCAGCACCGAGAACACCGGGGAGCTGTTTTTT. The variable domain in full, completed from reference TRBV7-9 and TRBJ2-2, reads DTGVSQNPRHKITKRGQNVTFRCDPISEHNRLYWYRQTLGQGPEFLTYFQNEAQLEKSRLLSDRFSAERPKGSFSTLEIQRTEQGDSAMYLCASTENTGELFFGEGSRLTVL.

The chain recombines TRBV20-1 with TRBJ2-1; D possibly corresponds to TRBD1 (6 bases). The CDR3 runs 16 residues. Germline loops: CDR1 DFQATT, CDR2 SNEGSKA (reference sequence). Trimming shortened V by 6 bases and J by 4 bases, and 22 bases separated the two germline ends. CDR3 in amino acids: CSALTWGRRGYNEQFF. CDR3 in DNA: TGCAGTGCCCTGACTTGGGGGCGGCGAGGTTACAATGAGCAGTTCTTC.

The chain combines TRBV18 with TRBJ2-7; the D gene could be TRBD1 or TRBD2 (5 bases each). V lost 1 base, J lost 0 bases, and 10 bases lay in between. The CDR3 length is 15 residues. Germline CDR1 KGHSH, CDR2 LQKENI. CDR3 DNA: TGTGCCAGCTCACCACGGGACCGGAGCTCCTACGAGCAGTACTTC. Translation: CASSPRDRSSYEQYF. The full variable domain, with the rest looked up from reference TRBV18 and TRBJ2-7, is NAGVMQNPRHLVRRRGQEARLRCSPMKGHSHVYWYRQLPEEGLKFMVYLQKENIIDESGMPKERFSAEFPKEGPSILRIQQVVRGDSAAYFCASSPRDRSSYEQYFGPGTRLTVT.

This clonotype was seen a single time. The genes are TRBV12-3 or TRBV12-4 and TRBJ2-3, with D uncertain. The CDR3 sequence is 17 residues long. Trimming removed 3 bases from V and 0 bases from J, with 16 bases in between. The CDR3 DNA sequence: TGTGCCAGCAGTTTTGTAACAGCTTTTTCTAGCACAGATACGCAGTATTTT. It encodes CASSFVTAFSSTDTQYF.

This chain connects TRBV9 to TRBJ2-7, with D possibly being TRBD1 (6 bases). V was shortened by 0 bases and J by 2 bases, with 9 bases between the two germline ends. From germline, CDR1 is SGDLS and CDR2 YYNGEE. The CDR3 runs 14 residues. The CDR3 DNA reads TGTGCCAGCAGCGTAGGGACAGTTACCTACGAGCAGTACTTC. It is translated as CASSVGTVTYEQYF.

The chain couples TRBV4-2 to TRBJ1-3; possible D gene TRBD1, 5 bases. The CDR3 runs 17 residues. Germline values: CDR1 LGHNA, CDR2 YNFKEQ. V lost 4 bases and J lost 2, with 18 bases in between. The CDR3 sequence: CASSLNPQGPAGNTIYF. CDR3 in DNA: TGTGCCAGCAGCCTTAATCCCCAGGGACCGGCTGGAAACACCATATATTTT.

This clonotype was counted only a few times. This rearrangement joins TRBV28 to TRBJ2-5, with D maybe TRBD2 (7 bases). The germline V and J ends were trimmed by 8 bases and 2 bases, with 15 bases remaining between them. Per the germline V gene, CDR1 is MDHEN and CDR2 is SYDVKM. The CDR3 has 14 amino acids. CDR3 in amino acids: CASGGGATQETQYF. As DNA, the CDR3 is TGTGCCAGCGGGGGGGGGGCCACACAAGAGACCCAGTACTTC.

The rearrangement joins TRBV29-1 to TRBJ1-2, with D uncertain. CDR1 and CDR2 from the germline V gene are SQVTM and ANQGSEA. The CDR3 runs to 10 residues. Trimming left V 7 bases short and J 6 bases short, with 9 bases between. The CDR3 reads CSADRDGYTF. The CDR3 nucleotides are TGCAGCGCCGACCGTGATGGCTACACCTTC. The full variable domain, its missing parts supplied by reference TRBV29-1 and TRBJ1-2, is SAVISQKPSRDICQRGTSLTIQCQVDSQVTMMFWYRQQPGQSLTLIATANQGSEATYESGFVIDKFPISRPNLTFSTLTVSNMSPEDSSIYLCSADRDGYTFGSGTRLTVV.

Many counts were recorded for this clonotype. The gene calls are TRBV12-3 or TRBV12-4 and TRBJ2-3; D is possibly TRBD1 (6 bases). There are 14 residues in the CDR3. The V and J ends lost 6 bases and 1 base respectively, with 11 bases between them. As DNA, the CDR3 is TGTGCCAGCAGCGACAGGCCTGGCACAGATACGCAGTATTTT. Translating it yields CASSDRPGTDTQYF.

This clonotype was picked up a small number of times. The CDR3 bases are TGTGCCACCAGCAGAGAGGGGGGGTCGCCCCAGCATTTT. Its protein is CATSREGGSPQHF. The rearrangement joins TRBV15 to TRBJ1-5; TRBD1 might be the D (5 bases). The CDR3 covers 13 residues. V was pared by 0 bases and J by 9 bases, with 9 bases between. Germline CDR1 LNHNV, CDR2 YYDKDF (reference sequence).

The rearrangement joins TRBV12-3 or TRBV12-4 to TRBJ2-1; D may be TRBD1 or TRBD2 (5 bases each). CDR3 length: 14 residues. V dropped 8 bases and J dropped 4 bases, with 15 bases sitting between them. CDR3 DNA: TGTGCCAGCCTTCAGGGACCGAGATACAATGAGCAGTTCTTC. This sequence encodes CASLQGPRYNEQFF.

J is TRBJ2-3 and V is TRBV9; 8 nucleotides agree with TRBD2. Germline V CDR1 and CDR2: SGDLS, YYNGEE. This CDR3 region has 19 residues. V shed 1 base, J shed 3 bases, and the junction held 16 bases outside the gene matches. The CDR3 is CASSVLGSGGTSRTDTQYF. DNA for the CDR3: TGTGCCAGCAGCGTACTAGGCTCAGGTGGGACTAGTAGGACAGATACGCAGTATTTT.

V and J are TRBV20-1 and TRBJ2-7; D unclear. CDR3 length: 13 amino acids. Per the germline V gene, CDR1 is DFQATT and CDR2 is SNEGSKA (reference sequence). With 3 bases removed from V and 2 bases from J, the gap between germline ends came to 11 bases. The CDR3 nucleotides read TGCAGTGCTAGGGGTGGCGGTCCCTACGAGCAGTACTTC. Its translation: CSARGGGPYEQYF.

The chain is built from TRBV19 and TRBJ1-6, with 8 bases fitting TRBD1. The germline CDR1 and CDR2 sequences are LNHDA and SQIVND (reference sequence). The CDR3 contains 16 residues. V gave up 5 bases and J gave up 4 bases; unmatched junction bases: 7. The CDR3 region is CASSPDRGRYNSPLHF. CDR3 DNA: TGTGCCAGTAGTCCTGACAGGGGTCGGTATAATTCACCCCTCCACTTT.

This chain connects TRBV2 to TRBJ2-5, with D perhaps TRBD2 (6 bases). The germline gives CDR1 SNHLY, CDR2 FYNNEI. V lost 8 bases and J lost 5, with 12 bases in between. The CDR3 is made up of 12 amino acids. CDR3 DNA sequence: TGTGCCAGCCAAGCGGGCTGGGAGACCCAGTACTTC. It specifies CASQAGWETQYF.

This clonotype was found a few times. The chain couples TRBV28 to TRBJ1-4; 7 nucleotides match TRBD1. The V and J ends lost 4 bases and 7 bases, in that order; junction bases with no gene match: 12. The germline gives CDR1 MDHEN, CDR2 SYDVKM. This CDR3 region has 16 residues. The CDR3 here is CASSSPTGERSEKLFF. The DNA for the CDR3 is TGTGCCAGCAGTTCTCCCACAGGGGAACGGAGTGAAAAACTGTTTTTT.

CDR3 region: CASSYSGASYSYEQYF. The CDR3 bases are TGTGCCAGCAGTTATTCTGGCGCCTCCTACTCCTACGAGCAGTACTTC. V usage is TRBV6-5 and J usage is TRBJ2-7; D gene unclear. The CDR3 consists of 16 residues. The germline CDR1 and CDR2 sequences are MNHEY and SVGAGI. The ends were cut back, 3 bases at V and 0 bases at J, with 15 bases in the middle.

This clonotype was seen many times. The CDR3 sequence: CASSILWNNEQFF. In DNA, the CDR3 is TGCGCCAGCAGTATTCTATGGAACAATGAGCAGTTCTTC. The V and J genes are TRBV5-1 and TRBJ2-1; no reliable D call. The CDR3 is made up of 13 amino acids. The germline gives CDR1 SGHRS, CDR2 YFSETQ. V was clipped by 5 bases and J by 5 bases, with 11 bases between them.

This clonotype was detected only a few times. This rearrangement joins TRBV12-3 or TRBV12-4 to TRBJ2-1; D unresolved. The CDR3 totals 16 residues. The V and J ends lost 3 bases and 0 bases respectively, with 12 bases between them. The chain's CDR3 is CASSFAQLGSYNEQFF. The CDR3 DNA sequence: TGTGCCAGCAGTTTCGCGCAGTTGGGCTCCTACAATGAGCAGTTCTTC.

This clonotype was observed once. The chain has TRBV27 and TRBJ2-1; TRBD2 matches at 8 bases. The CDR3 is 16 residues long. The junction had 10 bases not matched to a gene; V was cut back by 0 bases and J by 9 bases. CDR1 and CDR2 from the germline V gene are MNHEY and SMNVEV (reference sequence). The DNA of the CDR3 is TGTGCCAGCAGTTTATCGCGGATAGCGGGGATTGGTGAGCAGTTCTTC. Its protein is CASSLSRIAGIGEQFF.